This TCR beta chain came from a study of T cells after posttransplantation cyclophosphamide. The ends lost 4 bases at V and 7 bases at J; junction bases unmatched: 9. CDR1 and CDR2 from the germline V gene are SNHLY and FYNNEI. CDR3 length equals 14 residues. Control samples came 1 year after myeloablative marrow transplants with methotrexate plus calcineurin inhibitor. Findings and caveats of the study: TRB clonality was highly associated with recipient CMV seropositivity and reactivation. Skin or GI-infiltrating T cells shared few TRB sequences with blood. Donor CD8+ memory clones often dominated recipient blood repertoires at later times.

Points on this clone: The antigen is not known.

The table came from immunoSEQ multiplex PCR; TCRdb's copy has only in-frame clones and leaves some out. The sample records over 7,500 clones, roughly 90% being singletons. The sequencing used PBMCs, collected after an allogeneic stem cell transplant with a calcineurin inhibitor and methotrexate. The genes are TRBV2 and TRBJ2-7, with 8 bases lining up with TRBD2. The receptor's source is a young adult male patient who received an allogeneic stem cell transplant from an unrelated donor, was CMV-positive, and had no GVHD. The T cells may come from the graft donor. The CDR3 DNA reads as TGTGCCAGCAGTGTAGCCTCGACTAGCGTGGAGCAGTACTTC. Protein sequence: CASSVASTSVEQYF. The full variable domain, rest sourced from reference TRBV2 and TRBJ2-7, is EPEVTQTPSHQVTQMGQEVILRCVPISNHLYFYWYRQILGQKVEFLVSFYNNEISEKSEIFDDQFSVERPDGSNFTLKIRSTKLEDSAMYFCASSVASTSVEQYFGPGTRLTVT.